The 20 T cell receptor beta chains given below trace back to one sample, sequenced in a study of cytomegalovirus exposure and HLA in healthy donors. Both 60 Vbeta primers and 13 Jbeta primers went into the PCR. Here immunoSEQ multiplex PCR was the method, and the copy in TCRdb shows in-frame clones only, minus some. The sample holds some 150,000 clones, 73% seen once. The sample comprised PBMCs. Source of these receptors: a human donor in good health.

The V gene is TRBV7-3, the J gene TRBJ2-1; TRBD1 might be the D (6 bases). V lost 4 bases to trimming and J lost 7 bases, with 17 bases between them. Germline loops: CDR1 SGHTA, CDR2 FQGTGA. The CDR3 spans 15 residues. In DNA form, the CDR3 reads TGTGCCAGCAGCTCCCAGGGGATCAATGGAAATGAGCAGTTCTTC. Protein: CASSSQGINGNEQFF.

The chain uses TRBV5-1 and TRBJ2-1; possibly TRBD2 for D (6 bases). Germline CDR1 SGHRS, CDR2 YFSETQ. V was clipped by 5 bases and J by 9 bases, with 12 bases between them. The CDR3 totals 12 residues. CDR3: CASSLEGGEQFF. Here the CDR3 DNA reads TGCGCCAGCAGTCTGGAGGGAGGTGAGCAGTTCTTC.

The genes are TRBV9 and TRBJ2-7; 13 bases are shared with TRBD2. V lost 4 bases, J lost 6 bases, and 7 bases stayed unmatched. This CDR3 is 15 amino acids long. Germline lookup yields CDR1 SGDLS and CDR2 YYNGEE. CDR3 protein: CASSTTSGGAFEQYF. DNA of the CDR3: TGTGCCAGCAGCACAACTAGCGGGGGGGCCTTCGAGCAGTACTTC.

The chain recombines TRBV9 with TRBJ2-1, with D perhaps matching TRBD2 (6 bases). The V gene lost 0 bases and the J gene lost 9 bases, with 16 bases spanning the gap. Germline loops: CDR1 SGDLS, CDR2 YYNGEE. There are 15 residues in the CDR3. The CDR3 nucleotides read TGTGCCAGCAGCGTAGGGGGACTTGGGATCCTTGAGCAGTTCTTC. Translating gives CASSVGGLGILEQFF.

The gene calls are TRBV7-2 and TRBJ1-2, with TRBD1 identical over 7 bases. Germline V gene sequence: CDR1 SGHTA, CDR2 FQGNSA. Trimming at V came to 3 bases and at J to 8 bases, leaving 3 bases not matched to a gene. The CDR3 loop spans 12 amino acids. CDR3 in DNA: TGTGCCAGCAGCTTCACAGGGGTAGGCTACACCTTC. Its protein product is CASSFTGVGYTF. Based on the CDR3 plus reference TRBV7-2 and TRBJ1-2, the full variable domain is GAGVSQSPSNKVTEKGKDVELRCDPISGHTALYWYRQSLGQGLEFLIYFQGNSAPDKSGLPSDRFSAERTGGSVSTLTIQRTQQEDSAVYLCASSFTGVGYTFGSGTRLTVV.

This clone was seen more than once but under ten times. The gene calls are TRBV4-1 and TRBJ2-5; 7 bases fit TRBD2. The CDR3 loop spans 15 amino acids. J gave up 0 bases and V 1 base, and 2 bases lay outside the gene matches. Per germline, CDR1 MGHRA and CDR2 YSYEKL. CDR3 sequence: CASSQGAGNQETQYF. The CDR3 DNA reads TGCGCCAGCAGCCAAGGAGCGGGGAACCAAGAGACCCAGTACTTC.

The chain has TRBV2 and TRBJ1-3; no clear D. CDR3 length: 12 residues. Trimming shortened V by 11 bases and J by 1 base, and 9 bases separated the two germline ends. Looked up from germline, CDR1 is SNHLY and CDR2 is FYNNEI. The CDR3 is CARLRSGNTIYF. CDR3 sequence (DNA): TGTGCCCGACTTCGATCTGGAAACACCATATATTTT.

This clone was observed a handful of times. The CDR3 bases are TGTGCCAGTAGTATTCGGGCAGACTATAGCAATCAGCCCCAGCATTTT. Translated, it gives CASSIRADYSNQPQHF. V is TRBV19 and J is TRBJ1-5; D remains ambiguous. V lost 3 bases and J lost 0, with 12 bases in between. The CDR3 loop spans 16 amino acids. Germline CDR1 LNHDA, CDR2 SQIVND (reference sequence).

DNA for the CDR3: TGCGCCAGCAGCCAAGAAGAGGGGGGGTCAACTGGCTACACCTTC. Translation: CASSQEEGGSTGYTF. V and J are TRBV4-1 and TRBJ1-2; perhaps TRBD1 as D (6 bases). The CDR3 has 15 residues. Trimming pared 0 bases from V and 7 bases from J, leaving 15 bases between. Germline assignment: CDR1 MGHRA and CDR2 YSYEKL.

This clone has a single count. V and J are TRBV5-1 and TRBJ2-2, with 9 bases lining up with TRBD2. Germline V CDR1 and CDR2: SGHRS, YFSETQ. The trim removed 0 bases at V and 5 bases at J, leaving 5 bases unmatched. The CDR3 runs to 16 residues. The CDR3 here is CASSLGLAGRTGELFF. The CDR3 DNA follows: TGCGCCAGCAGCTTGGGTCTAGCGGGGAGGACCGGGGAGCTGTTTTTT.

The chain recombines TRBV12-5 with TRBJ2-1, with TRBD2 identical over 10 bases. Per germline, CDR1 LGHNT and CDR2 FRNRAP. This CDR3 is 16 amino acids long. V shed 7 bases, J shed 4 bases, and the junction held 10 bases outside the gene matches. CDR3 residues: CASVLAGVPDYNEQFF. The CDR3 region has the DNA TGTGCTAGTGTTCTAGCGGGAGTGCCCGATTACAATGAGCAGTTCTTC.

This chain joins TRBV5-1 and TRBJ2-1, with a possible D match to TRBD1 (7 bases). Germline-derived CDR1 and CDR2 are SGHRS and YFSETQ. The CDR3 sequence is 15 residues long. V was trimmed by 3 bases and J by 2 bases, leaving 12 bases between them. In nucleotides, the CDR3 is TGCGCCAGCAGCTGGCAGGGGGGAACCTACAATGAGCAGTTCTTC. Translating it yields CASSWQGGTYNEQFF.

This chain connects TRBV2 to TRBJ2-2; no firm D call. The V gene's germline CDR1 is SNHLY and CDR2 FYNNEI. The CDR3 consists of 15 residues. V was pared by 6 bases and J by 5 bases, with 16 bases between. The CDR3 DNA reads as TGTGCCAGCAGGTTGGTCCACACCTCAACCGGGGAGCTGTTTTTT. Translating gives CASRLVHTSTGELFF.

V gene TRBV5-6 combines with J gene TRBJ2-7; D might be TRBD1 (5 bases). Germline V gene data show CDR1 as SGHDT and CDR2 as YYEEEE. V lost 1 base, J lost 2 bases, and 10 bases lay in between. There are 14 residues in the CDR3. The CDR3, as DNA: TGTGCCAGCAGCTTGCTGACAGTTACCTACGAGCAGTACTTC. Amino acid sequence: CASSLLTVTYEQYF.

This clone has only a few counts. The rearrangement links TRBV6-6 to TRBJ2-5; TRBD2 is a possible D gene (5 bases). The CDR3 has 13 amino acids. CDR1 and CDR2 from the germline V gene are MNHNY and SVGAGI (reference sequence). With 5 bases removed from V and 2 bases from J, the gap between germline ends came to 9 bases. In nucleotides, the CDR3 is TGTGCCAGCAGTCGGACTGCGCAAGAGACCCAGTACTTC. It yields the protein CASSRTAQETQYF.

CDR3 sequence reads: CASEGQGAEQYF. In DNA, the CDR3 is TGTGCCAGTGAGGGACAGGGCGCCGAGCAGTACTTC. J is TRBJ2-7 and V is TRBV11-3; 9 positions agree with TRBD1. The V gene's germline CDR1 is SGHNT and CDR2 YENEEA. The V gene end was trimmed by 9 bases and the J gene end by 6 bases; junction bases not matched to a gene: 6. The CDR3 runs to 12 residues.

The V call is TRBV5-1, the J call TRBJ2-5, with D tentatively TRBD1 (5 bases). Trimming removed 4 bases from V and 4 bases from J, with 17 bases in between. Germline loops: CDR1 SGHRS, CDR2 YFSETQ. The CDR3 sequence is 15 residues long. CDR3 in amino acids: CASSPLGLSLETQYF. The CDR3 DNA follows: TGCGCCAGCAGCCCGTTGGGGCTCTCCCTAGAGACCCAGTACTTC.

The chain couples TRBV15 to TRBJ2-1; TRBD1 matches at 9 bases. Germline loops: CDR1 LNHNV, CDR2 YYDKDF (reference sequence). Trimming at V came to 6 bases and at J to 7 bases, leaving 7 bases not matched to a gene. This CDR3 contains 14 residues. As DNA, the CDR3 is TGTGCCACCAGGGCCGGGACAGGGTGGAATGAGCAGTTCTTC. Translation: CATRAGTGWNEQFF. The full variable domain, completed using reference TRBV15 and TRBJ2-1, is DAMVIQNPRYQVTQFGKPVTLSCSQTLNHNVMYWYQQKSSQAPKLLFHYYDKDFNNEADTPDNFQSRRPNTSFCFLDIRSPGLGDTAMYLCATRAGTGWNEQFFGPGTRLTVL.

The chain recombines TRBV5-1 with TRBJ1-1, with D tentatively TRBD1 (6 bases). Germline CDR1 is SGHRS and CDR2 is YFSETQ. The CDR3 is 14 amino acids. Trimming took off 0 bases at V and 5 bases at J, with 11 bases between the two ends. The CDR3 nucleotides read TGCGCCAGCAGCTTGGGCAGGGGACTAACTGAAGCTTTCTTT. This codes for CASSLGRGLTEAFF.

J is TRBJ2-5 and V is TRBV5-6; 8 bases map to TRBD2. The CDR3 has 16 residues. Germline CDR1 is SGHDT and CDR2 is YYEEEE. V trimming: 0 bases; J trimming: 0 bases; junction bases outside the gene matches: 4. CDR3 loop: CASSLGPSGYQETQYF. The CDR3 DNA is TGTGCCAGCAGCTTGGGGCCTAGCGGGTACCAAGAGACCCAGTACTTC.